Sequencing of this T cell receptor beta chain was carried out in a study of OX40 agonist ivuxolimab in advanced cancers. Study-wide background: Clinicians treated patients with ivuxolimab, an agonistic anti-OX40 (CD134) antibody. Regarding the study as a whole: Partial responders at 0.1-3.0 mg/kg showed near-lowest clonal expansion.

CDR3 length equals 16 residues. J gave up 6 bases and V 4 bases, and 12 bases lay outside the gene matches. CDR1 and CDR2 (germline): SGHNT, YYREEE (reference sequence). This clone was observed a single time. Its antigen remains unknown. Produced via immunoSEQ multiplex PCR; TCRdb's table is partial and in-frame only. This table has 55,000 to 70,000 clones, about 82% appearing once. Researchers took blood at baseline, on cycle 4 day 1, and on cycle 7 day 1. The J gene is TRBJ1-2, the V gene TRBV5-4; 10 nucleotides agree with TRBD1. Source: CD4+ or CD8+ T cells sorted from blood, taken in a trial of the OX40 agonist ivuxolimab. This TCR was sampled from an adult with an advanced solid tumor such as melanoma, head and neck, liver or kidney cancer. This CDR3 reads CASSQGTRTGGDGYTF. The CDR3 region has the DNA TGTGCCAGCAGCCAGGGTACCCGGACAGGGGGGGATGGCTACACCTTC.